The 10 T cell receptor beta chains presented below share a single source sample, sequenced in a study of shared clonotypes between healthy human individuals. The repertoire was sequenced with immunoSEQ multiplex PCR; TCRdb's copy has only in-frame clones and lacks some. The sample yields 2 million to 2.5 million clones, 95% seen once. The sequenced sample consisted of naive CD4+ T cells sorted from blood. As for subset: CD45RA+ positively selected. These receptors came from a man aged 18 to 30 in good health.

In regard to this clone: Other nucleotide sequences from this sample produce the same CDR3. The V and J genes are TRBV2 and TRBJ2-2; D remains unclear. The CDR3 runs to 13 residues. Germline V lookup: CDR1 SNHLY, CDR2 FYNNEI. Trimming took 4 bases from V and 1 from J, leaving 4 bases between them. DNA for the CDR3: TGTGCCAGCAGTGTACGGAACACCGGGGAGCTGTTTTTT. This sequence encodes CASSVRNTGELFF.

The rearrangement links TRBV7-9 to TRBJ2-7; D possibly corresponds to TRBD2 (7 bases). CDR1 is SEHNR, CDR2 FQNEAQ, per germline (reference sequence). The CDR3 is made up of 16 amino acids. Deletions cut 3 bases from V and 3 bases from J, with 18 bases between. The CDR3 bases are TGTGCCAGCAGCTTTACGGCGGGGGCCTTGGTCTACGAGCAGTACTTC. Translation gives CASSFTAGALVYEQYF.

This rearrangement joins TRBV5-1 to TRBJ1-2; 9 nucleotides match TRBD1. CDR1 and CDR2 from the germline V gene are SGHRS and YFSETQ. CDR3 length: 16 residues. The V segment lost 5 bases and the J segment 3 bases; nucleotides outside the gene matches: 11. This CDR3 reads CASRPGTGKEYYGYTF. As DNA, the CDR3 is TGCGCCAGCAGACCCGGGACAGGGAAGGAATACTATGGCTACACCTTC.

The CDR3 sequence is CASSEAETPTRQYF. DNA of the CDR3: TGTGCCAGCAGTGAGGCGGAGACCCCGACGCGGCAGTACTTC. The chain couples TRBV2 to TRBJ2-7; no definite D call. Between the trimmed V and J ends, which lost 3 bases and 9 bases, there was a span of 18 bases. The CDR3 sequence is 14 residues long. Germline CDR1 is SNHLY and CDR2 is FYNNEI.

The DNA of the CDR3 is TGTGCCTGGCGAAGGGGGGCAGATACGCAGTATTTT. It translates to CAWRRGADTQYF. The chain links TRBV30 to TRBJ2-3; the D gene could be TRBD1 or TRBD2 (6 bases each). Trimming shortened V by 5 bases and J by 4 bases, and 10 bases separated the two germline ends. This CDR3 comprises 12 residues. The germline V gene encodes CDR1 GTSNPN and CDR2 SVGIG (reference sequence).

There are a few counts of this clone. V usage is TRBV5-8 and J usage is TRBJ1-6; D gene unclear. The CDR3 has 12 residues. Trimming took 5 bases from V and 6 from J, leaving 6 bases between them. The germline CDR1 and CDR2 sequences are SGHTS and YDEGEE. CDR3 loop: CASSSANSPLHF. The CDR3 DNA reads TGTGCCAGCAGTTCAGCTAATTCACCCCTCCACTTT.

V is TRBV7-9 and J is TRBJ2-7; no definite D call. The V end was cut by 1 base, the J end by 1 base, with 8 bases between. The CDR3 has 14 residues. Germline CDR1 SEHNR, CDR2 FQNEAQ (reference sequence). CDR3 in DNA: TGTGCCAGCAGCTTAGAAGGGCCGTCCTACGAGCAGTACTTC. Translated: CASSLEGPSYEQYF.

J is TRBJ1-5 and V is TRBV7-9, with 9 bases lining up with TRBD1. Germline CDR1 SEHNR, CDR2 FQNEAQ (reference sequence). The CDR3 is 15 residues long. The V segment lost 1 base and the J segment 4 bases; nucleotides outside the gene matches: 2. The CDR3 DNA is TGTGCCAGCAGCTTAGGGGACAGGGAGAATCAGCCCCAGCATTTT. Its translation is CASSLGDRENQPQHF.

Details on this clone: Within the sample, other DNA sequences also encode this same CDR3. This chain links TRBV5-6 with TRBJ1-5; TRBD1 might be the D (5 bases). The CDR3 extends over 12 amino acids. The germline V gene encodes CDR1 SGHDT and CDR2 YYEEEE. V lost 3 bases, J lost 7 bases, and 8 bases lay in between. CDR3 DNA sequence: TGTGCCAGCAGCTGGGGGGGGCAGCCCCAGCATTTT. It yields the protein CASSWGGQPQHF.

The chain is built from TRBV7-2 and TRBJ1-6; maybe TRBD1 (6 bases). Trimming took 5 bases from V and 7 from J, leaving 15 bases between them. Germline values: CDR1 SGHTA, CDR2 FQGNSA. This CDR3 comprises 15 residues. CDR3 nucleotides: TGTGCCAGCAGCCCCAGAGGACAGAGGAATTCACCCCTCCACTTT. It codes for CASSPRGQRNSPLHF.